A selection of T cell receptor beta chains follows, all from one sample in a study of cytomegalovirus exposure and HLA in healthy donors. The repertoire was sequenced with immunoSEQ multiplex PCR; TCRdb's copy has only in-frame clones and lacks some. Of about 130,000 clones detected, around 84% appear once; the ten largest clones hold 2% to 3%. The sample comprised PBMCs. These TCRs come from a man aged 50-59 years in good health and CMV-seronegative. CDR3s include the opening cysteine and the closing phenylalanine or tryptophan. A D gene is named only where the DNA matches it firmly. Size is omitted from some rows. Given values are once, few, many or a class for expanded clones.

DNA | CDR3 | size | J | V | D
TGTCTTTTTACCAGGGAATACAAAAACATTCAGTACTTC | CLFTREYKNIQYF | - | TRBJ2-4 | TRBV21-1 | -
TGTGCCAGCAGTGAACACTCCTCTGGAAACACCATATATTTT | CASSEHSSGNTIYF | - | TRBJ1-3 | TRBV2 | -
TGTGCCAGCAGAGGGACAGGCCCCAACTATGGCTACACCTTC | CASRGTGPNYGYTF | - | TRBJ1-2 | TRBV5-6 | TRBD1
TGTGCCAGCAGCTCCCATTTCGATACGCAGTATTTT | CASSSHFDTQYF | once | TRBJ2-3 | TRBV13 | -
TGTGCCAGCTCCCCAGAGCGAGGTAACACTGAAGCTTTCTTT | CASSPERGNTEAFF | - | TRBJ1-1 | TRBV18 | -
TGTGCCAGCAGCTTCCCGGAGGCAACAGTCTCCTACAATGAGCAGTTCTTC | CASSFPEATVSYNEQFF | once | TRBJ2-1 | TRBV7-2 | -
TGTGCCAGCAGCCAAGGTCTGGTGCGGGGGGGCGGGGAGACCCAGTACTTC | CASSQGLVRGGGETQYF | - | TRBJ2-5 | TRBV4-2 | TRBD2
TGCGCCAGCAGTCAGCAGGGAGGCACTGAAGCTTTCTTT | CASSQQGGTEAFF | - | TRBJ1-1 | TRBV5-1 | -
TGTGCCAGCAGTCGGTGGTCAGGGGGCGTTGTAATGGGTGGCTACACCTTC | CASSRWSGGVVMGGYTF | few | TRBJ1-2 | TRBV2 | TRBD1
TGTGCCAGCAGCACCCGCGGGGCCCCCCACAATGAGCAGTTCTTC | CASSTRGAPHNEQFF | - | TRBJ2-1 | TRBV9 | -
TGTGCCAGCAGTTTCGGCGGGGGTACCGGGGAGCTGTTTTTT | CASSFGGGTGELFF | - | TRBJ2-2 | TRBV27 | TRBD2
TGTGCCAGCAGCTTGGTAGCAGGGGAGGGTGGCTACACCTTC | CASSLVAGEGGYTF | - | TRBJ1-2 | TRBV5-4 | -
TGTGCCAGCAGTTCAGACAGATCCTTCGCCGAGCAGTACTTC | CASSSDRSFAEQYF | - | TRBJ2-7 | TRBV27 | -
TGCGCCAGCAGCTTGGGCACGGGGGAGACCCAGTACTTC | CASSLGTGETQYF | - | TRBJ2-5 | TRBV5-1 | -
TGCGCCAGCAGCCAAGTCCCCCCACAGGGCGTGAACACTGAAGCTTTCTTT | CASSQVPPQGVNTEAFF | - | TRBJ1-1 | TRBV4-1 | -
TGCGCCAGCAAATTGCAGACGAACACCGGGGAGCTGTTTTTT | CASKLQTNTGELFF | - | TRBJ2-2 | TRBV5-1 | -
TGTGCCAGCAGCCAAGATGCGACAGCAGAGCAGTACTTC | CASSQDATAEQYF | - | TRBJ2-7 | TRBV4-2 | -
TGTGCCAGCAGTTTACGCGGGGGGTGGAACGAGCAGTACTTC | CASSLRGGWNEQYF | - | TRBJ2-7 | TRBV27 | TRBD2
TGCGCCAGCAGTCATCGGGACGTGCGGGGGCCGGGACGGGAGCAGACCCAGCATTTT | CASSHRDVRGPGREQTQHF | few | TRBJ1-5 | TRBV23-1 | -
TGCGCCAGCAGGCGGGGCGGGGGGGCCGGAGAGACCCAGTACTTC | CASRRGGGAGETQYF | - | TRBJ2-5 | TRBV5-1 | TRBD2
TGCAGCGTGGGACAGGGTGGGGGCTATGGCTACACCTTC | CSVGQGGGYGYTF | - | TRBJ1-2 | TRBV29-1 | TRBD1
TGTGCCAGCACGGGATACACTGAAGCTTTCTTT | CASTGYTEAFF | - | TRBJ1-1 | TRBV7-2 | -